These 6 T cell receptor beta chains were sequenced from one sample in a study of shared clonotypes between healthy human individuals. Clones were sequenced by immunoSEQ multiplex PCR, and TCRdb holds only the in-frame ones, with some missing. The data show some 87,000 clones, roughly three quarters seen once. The sequenced material came from memory CD8+ T cells sorted from blood. The subset is: CD45RO+ cells pooled with CCR7-negative TemRA cells. All receptors derive from a man aged 25 to 40 in good health.

The genes are TRBV2 and TRBJ2-1, with D hard to call. Between the trimmed V and J ends, which lost 3 bases and 3 bases, there was a span of 12 bases. Per germline, CDR1 SNHLY and CDR2 FYNNEI. CDR3 length: 15 amino acids. CDR3 amino acids: CASSEGTDNYNEQFF. CDR3 nucleotide sequence: TGTGCCAGCAGTGAGGGTACTGACAACTACAATGAGCAGTTCTTC. The full variable domain, its missing parts supplied by reference TRBV2 and TRBJ2-1, is EPEVTQTPSHQVTQMGQEVILRCVPISNHLYFYWYRQILGQKVEFLVSFYNNEISEKSEIFDDQFSVERPDGSNFTLKIRSTKLEDSAMYFCASSEGTDNYNEQFFGPGTRLTVL.

A few counts support this clone. Within the sample, other DNA sequences also encode this same CDR3. The gene calls are TRBV28 and TRBJ2-7; unclear D gene. The CDR3 sequence is 11 residues long. V lost 5 bases and J 2 bases, leaving 4 bases between the germline ends. Germline CDR1 is MDHEN and CDR2 is SYDVKM. The CDR3 loop reads CASSTTYEQYF. CDR3 coding DNA: TGTGCCAGCAGTACGACCTACGAGCAGTACTTC.

V usage is TRBV13 and J usage is TRBJ2-7; D may be TRBD2 (6 bases). V lost 2 bases and J 4 bases, leaving 12 bases between the germline ends. The CDR3 totals 14 residues. From germline, CDR1 is PRHDT and CDR2 FYEKMQ (reference sequence). The CDR3: CASSLRGINYEQYF. The CDR3 region has the DNA TGTGCCAGCAGCTTACGCGGGATTAATTACGAGCAGTACTTC.

Worth noting for this clone: This likely reflects a read error, since a far larger clone is one base away. This specimen includes other DNA sequences encoding the same CDR3. The chain carries TRBV28 and TRBJ1-2; D ambiguous. Between the trimmed V and J ends, which lost 6 bases and 3 bases, there was a span of 5 bases. Germline assignment: CDR1 MDHEN and CDR2 SYDVKM. There are 11 residues in the CDR3. This chain's CDR3 is CASSIYYGYTF. CDR3 coding DNA: TGTGCCAGCAGCATATACTATGGCTACACCTTC.

The J gene is TRBJ2-2, the V gene TRBV28, with 9 bases matching TRBD2. Trimming cost V 6 bases and J 8 bases; bases outside gene matches: 13. Germline CDR1 reads MDHEN; CDR2 reads SYDVKM. The CDR3 runs 16 residues. The CDR3 nucleotides read TGTGCCAGCAGAACCTGGACTAGCGTTCCGAGGGGGGAGCTGTTTTTT. Translation gives CASRTWTSVPRGELFF. Drawing the rest from reference TRBV28 and TRBJ2-2, the complete variable domain is DVKVTQSSRYLVKRTGEKVFLECVQDMDHENMFWYRQDPGLGLRLIYFSYDVKMKEKGDIPEGYSVSREKKERFSLILESASTNQTSMYLCASRTWTSVPRGELFFGEGSRLTVL.

This clone was counted once. The rearrangement joins TRBV29-1 to TRBJ2-2, with D tentatively TRBD2 (5 bases). The CDR3 covers 15 residues. From germline, CDR1 is SQVTM and CDR2 ANQGSEA. The ends were cut back, 3 bases at V and 3 bases at J, with 14 bases in the middle. This CDR3 is CSVEVAAAYTGELFF. The CDR3 DNA is TGCAGCGTTGAGGTCGCAGCGGCCTACACCGGGGAGCTGTTTTTT.